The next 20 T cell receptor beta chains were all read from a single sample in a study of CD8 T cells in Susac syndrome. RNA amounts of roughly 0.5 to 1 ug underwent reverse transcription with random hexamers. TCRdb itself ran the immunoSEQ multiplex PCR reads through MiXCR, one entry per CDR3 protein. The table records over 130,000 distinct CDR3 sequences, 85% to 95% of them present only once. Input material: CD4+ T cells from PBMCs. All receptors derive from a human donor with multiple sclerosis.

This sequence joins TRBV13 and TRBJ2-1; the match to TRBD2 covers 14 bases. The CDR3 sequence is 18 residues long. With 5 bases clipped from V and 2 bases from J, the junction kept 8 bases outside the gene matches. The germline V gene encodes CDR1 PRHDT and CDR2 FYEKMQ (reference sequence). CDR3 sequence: CASSPGLAGGSPYNEQFF. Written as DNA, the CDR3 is TGTGCCAGCAGCCCCGGACTAGCGGGGGGATCTCCCTACAATGAGCAGTTCTTC.

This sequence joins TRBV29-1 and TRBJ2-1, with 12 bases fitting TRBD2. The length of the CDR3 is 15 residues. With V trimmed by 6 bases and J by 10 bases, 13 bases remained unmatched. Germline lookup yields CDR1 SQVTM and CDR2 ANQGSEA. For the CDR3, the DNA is TGCAGCGTCGGGAAGACTAGCGGGGGACCTGGGGAGCAGTTCTTC. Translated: CSVGKTSGGPGEQFF.

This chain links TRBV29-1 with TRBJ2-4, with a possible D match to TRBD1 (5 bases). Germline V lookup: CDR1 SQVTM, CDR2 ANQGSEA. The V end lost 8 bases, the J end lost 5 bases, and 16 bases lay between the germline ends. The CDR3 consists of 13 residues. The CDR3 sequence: CSTIRGFENIQYF. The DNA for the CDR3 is TGCAGCACCATTAGGGGATTTGAAAACATTCAGTACTTC.

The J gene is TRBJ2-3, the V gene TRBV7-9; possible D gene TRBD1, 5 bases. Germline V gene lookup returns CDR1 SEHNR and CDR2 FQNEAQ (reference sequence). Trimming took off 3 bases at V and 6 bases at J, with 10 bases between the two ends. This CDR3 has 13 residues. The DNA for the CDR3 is TGTGCCAGCAGCTTGGGGCCTTTGGATACGCAGTATTTT. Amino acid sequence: CASSLGPLDTQYF.

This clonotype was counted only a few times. The CDR3 region is CASSQEHPLETQYF. The DNA for the CDR3 is TGCGCCAGCAGCCAAGAACATCCTCTAGAGACCCAGTACTTC. This sequence joins TRBV4-1 and TRBJ2-5; no definite D call. Germline V gives CDR1 MGHRA, CDR2 YSYEKL. CDR3 length equals 14 residues. Trimming pared 0 bases from V and 4 bases from J, leaving 9 bases between.

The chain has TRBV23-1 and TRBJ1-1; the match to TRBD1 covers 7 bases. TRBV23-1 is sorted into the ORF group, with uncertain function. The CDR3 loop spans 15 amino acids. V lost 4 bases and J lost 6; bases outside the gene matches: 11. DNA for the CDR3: TGCGCCAGCAGTCGAGGTGACAGGGTAGGCGCTGAAGCTTTCTTT. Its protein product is CASSRGDRVGAEAFF.

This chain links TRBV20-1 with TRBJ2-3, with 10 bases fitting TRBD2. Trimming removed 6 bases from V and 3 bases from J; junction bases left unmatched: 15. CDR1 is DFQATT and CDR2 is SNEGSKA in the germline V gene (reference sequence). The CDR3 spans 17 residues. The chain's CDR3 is CSASPMSLAGVTDTQYF. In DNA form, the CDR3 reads TGCAGTGCCAGTCCGATGTCGCTAGCGGGAGTGACAGATACGCAGTATTTT.

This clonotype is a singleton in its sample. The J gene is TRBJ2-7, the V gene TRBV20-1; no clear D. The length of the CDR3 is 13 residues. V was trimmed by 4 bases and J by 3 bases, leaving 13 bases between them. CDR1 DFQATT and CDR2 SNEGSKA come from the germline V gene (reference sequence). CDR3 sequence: CSATWQLSYEQYF. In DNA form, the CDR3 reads TGCAGTGCTACCTGGCAGCTAAGCTACGAGCAGTACTTC.

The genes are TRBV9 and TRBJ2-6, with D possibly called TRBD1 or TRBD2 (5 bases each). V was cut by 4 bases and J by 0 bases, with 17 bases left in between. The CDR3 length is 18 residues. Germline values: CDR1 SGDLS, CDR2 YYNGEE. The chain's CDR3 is CASSPHGAVDSGANVLTF. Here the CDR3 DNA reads TGTGCCAGCAGCCCTCACGGGGCAGTCGACTCTGGGGCCAACGTCCTGACTTTC. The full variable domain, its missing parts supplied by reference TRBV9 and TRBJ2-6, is DSGVTQTPKHLITATGQRVTLRCSPRSGDLSVYWYQQSLDQGLQFLIQYYNGEERAKGNILERFSAQQFPDLHSELNLSSLELGDSALYFCASSPHGAVDSGANVLTFGAGSRLTVL.

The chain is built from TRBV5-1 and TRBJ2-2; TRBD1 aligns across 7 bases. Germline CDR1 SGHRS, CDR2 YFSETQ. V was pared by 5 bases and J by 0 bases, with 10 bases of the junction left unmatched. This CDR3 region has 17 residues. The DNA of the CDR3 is TGCGCCAGCAGGGCGAATCCCGGGACAGCGAACACCGGGGAGCTGTTTTTT. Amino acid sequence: CASRANPGTANTGELFF.

DNA of the CDR3: TGTGCCAGCCAGCTCGGGACTAGCGGGAGCCTTACCTACGAGCAGTACTTC. This translates into CASQLGTSGSLTYEQYF. The V and J genes are TRBV6-2 or TRBV6-3 and TRBJ2-7; 14 bases are shared with TRBD2. The length of the CDR3 is 17 residues. With 8 bases clipped from V and 2 bases from J, the junction kept 11 bases outside the gene matches. Germline CDR1 and CDR2: MNHEY and SVGEGT.

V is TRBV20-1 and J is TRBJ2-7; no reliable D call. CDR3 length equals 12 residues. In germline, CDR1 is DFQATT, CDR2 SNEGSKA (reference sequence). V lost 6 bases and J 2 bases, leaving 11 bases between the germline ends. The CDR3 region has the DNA TGCAGTGCCACCTTCCAGCCCTACGAGCAGTACTTC. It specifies CSATFQPYEQYF.

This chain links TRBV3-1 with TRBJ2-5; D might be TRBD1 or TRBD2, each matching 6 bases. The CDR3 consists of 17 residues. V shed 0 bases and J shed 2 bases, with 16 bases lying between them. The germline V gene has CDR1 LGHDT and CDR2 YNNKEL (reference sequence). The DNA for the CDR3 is TGTGCCAGCAGCCAAGATAGACTCGGGGGCCTACAAGAGACCCAGTACTTC. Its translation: CASSQDRLGGLQETQYF.

The CDR3 loop reads CASSERGAAGELFF. Here the CDR3 DNA reads TGTGCCAGCAGTGAAAGGGGGGCGGCCGGGGAGCTGTTTTTT. The chain carries TRBV2 and TRBJ2-2; D might be TRBD1 or TRBD2, each matching 6 bases. The CDR3 contains 14 residues. Germline values: CDR1 SNHLY, CDR2 FYNNEI. V dropped 2 bases and J dropped 6 bases, with 10 bases sitting between them.

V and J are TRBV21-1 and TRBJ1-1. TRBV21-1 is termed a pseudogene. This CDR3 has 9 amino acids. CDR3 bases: TGTGCCAGCAGCAAGGGGGCTTTCTTT. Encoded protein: CASSKGAFF.

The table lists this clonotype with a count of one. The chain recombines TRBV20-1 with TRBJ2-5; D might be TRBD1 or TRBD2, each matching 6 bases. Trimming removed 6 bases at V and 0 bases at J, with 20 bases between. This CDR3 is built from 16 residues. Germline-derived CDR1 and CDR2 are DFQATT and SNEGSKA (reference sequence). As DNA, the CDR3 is TGCAGTGCCCCCAGGCCCGGGGGCCTGTACCAAGAGACCCAGTACTTC. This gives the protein CSAPRPGGLYQETQYF.

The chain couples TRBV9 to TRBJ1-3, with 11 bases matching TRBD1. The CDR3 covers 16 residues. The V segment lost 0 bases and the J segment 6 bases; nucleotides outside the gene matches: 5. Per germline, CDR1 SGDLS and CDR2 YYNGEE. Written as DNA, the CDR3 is TGTGCCAGCAGCGTAGCTGGACAGGGGGCAGCAAACACCATATATTTT. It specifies CASSVAGQGAANTIYF.

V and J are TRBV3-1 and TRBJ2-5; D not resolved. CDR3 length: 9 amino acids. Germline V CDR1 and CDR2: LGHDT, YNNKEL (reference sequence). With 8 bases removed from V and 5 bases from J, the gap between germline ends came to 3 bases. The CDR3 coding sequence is TGTGCCAGCCGTGAGACCCAGTACTTC. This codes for CASRETQYF.

The CDR3 DNA follows: TGTGCCAGCAGTATACGAGTAGGCGAGCAGTACTTC. Translation: CASSIRVGEQYF. The chain couples TRBV28 to TRBJ2-7; D gene uncertain. The CDR3 totals 12 residues. V dropped 5 bases and J dropped 6 bases, with 11 bases sitting between them. Germline V lookup: CDR1 MDHEN, CDR2 SYDVKM.

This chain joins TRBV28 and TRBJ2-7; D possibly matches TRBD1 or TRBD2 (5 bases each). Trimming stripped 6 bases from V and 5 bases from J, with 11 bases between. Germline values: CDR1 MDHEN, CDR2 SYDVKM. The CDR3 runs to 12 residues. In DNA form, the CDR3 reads TGTGCCAGCAGCCGGGACGTCCACGAGCAGTACTTC. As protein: CASSRDVHEQYF.